These 26 T cell receptor beta chains came from one sample sequenced in a study of identical twins. TCRdb itself ran the 5' RACE reads through MiXCR, one entry per CDR3 protein. The sample includes about 550,000 distinct CDR3 sequences, about a fifth of them seen just once. This sample also appeared in a second study, on yellow fever vaccine responses in identical twins.

Sample: CD4+ T cells sorted from blood. The receptor set was obtained from a woman aged 18 to 35 in good health.

The chain is built from TRBV9 and TRBJ2-7; tentatively, D is TRBD1 or TRBD2 (5 bases each). The CDR3 extends over 12 amino acids. Germline-derived CDR1 and CDR2 are SGDLS and YYNGEE. V was cut by 3 bases and J by 6 bases, with 10 bases left in between. The CDR3 sequence is CASSGGVSEQYV. As DNA, the CDR3 is TGTGCCAGCAGCGGAGGGGTAAGCGAGCAGTACGTC.

The rearrangement uses TRBV5-5 and TRBJ2-1; D may be TRBD1 or TRBD2 (6 bases each). The CDR3 spans 13 residues. V was trimmed by 3 bases and J by 5 bases, leaving 9 bases between them. Germline V gene lookup returns CDR1 SGHKS and CDR2 YYEKEE (reference sequence). The chain's CDR3 is CASSWGADNEQFF. The CDR3 coding sequence is TGTGCCAGCAGCTGGGGGGCAGACAATGAGCAGTTCTTC.

There are many counts of this clonotype. Here the CDR3 reads CASSLTTGIPEAFF. Here the CDR3 DNA reads TGCGCCAGCAGCCTTACTACAGGGATCCCTGAAGCTTTCTTT. The gene calls are TRBV4-1 and TRBJ1-1; D perhaps matches TRBD1 (6 bases). The CDR3 covers 14 residues. The germline CDR1 and CDR2 sequences are MGHRA and YSYEKL. The germline V and J ends were trimmed by 4 bases and 6 bases, with 15 bases remaining between them.

There are a few counts of this clonotype. The rearrangement uses TRBV7-3 and TRBJ2-2; D not resolved. Trimming stripped 1 base from V and 5 bases from J, with 8 bases between. Germline loops: CDR1 SGHTA, CDR2 FQGTGA. This CDR3 region has 14 residues. DNA for the CDR3: TGTGCCAGCAGCTTAATGGTGGATACCGGGGAGCTGTTTTTT. It yields the protein CASSLMVDTGELFF. Full variable domain (outside the CDR3, taken from reference TRBV7-3 and TRBJ2-2): GAGVSQTPSNKVTEKGKYVELRCDPISGHTALYWYRQSLGQGPEFLIYFQGTGAADDSGLPNDRFFAVRPEGSVSTLKIQRTERGDSAVYLCASSLMVDTGELFFGEGSRLTVL.

This clonotype was detected only a few times. The rearrangement uses TRBV3-1 and TRBJ2-1, with unresolved D. The germline gives CDR1 LGHDT, CDR2 YNNKEL (reference sequence). V dropped 4 bases and J dropped 5 bases, with 9 bases sitting between them. The CDR3 length is 13 residues. CDR3 in DNA: TGTGCCAGCAGCCTGGTGGCGCACAATGAGCAGTTCTTC. It yields the protein CASSLVAHNEQFF.

This chain links TRBV6-1 with TRBJ2-1; D call uncertain. V lost 6 bases to trimming and J lost 2 bases, with 20 bases between them. The CDR3 extends over 17 amino acids. Looked up from germline, CDR1 is MNHNS and CDR2 is SASEGT. The DNA for the CDR3 is TGTGCCAGCAGCCTCCGTGCCGGAGAGAGGACCTACAATGAGCAGTTCTTC. It specifies CASSLRAGERTYNEQFF.

This clonotype was seen more than once but under ten times. V usage is TRBV3-1 and J usage is TRBJ1-1; D is ambiguous. The length of the CDR3 is 13 residues. Looked up from germline, CDR1 is LGHDT and CDR2 is YNNKEL (reference sequence). V shed 4 bases and J shed 5 bases, with 11 bases lying between them. CDR3: CASSPGSGTEAFF. The DNA for the CDR3 is TGTGCCAGCAGCCCTGGATCCGGAACTGAAGCTTTCTTT.

This clonotype was seen more than once but under ten times. The gene calls are TRBV6-5 and TRBJ1-2, with D unclear. V lost 2 bases and J lost 8, with 12 bases in between. From germline, CDR1 is MNHEY and CDR2 SVGAGI. There are 13 residues in the CDR3. The CDR3 here is CASSYGSYDGYTF. The CDR3 region has the DNA TGTGCCAGCAGTTACGGGTCCTACGACGGCTACACCTTC.

The chain has TRBV20-1 and TRBJ2-7, with D unresolved. V shed 5 bases and J shed 5 bases, with 10 bases lying between them. CDR3 length: 11 residues. The germline V gene has CDR1 DFQATT and CDR2 SNEGSKA (reference sequence). CDR3 in DNA: TGCAGTGCTCCCTCGAGTAACGAGCAGTACTTC. Translating it yields CSAPSSNEQYF.

The sample holds a few counts of this clonotype. DNA for the CDR3: TGCGCCAGCAGCTTGGAGGGGGTTGGCGAGCAGTACGTC. Its protein is CASSLEGVGEQYV. The rearrangement uses TRBV5-1 and TRBJ2-7, with a tentative D call TRBD1 (6 bases). From germline, CDR1 is SGHRS and CDR2 YFSETQ. The ends were cut back, 0 bases at V and 6 bases at J, with 10 bases in the middle. This CDR3 spans 13 amino acids.

This clonotype has a handful of counts. This rearrangement joins TRBV20-1 to TRBJ2-5; tentatively, D is TRBD2 (6 bases). CDR1 and CDR2 (germline): DFQATT, SNEGSKA (reference sequence). This CDR3 spans 12 amino acids. The V and J ends lost 1 base and 5 bases respectively, with 8 bases between them. The CDR3 loop reads CSARGAGETQYF. DNA of the CDR3: TGCAGTGCTAGAGGGGCGGGGGAGACCCAGTACTTC.

This sequence joins TRBV20-1 and TRBJ2-7; maybe TRBD1 (5 bases). This CDR3 comprises 14 residues. The germline gives CDR1 DFQATT, CDR2 SNEGSKA (reference sequence). Trimming left V 6 bases short and J 6 bases short, with 21 bases between. CDR3 bases: TGCAGTGCGAGCCCCTCCTTGAATACAGGCGAGCAGTACTTC. Residues: CSASPSLNTGEQYF.

This clonotype was seen a handful of times. This chain connects TRBV7-6 to TRBJ2-2, with a weak D call TRBD1 (6 bases). In germline, CDR1 is SGHVS, CDR2 FNYEAQ. The CDR3 runs 17 residues. The V and J ends lost 1 base and 4 bases respectively, with 16 bases between them. CDR3 DNA sequence: TGTGCCAGCAGCTTAGTAGCCCAGGGGCTGTTCACCGGGGAGCTGTTTTTT. Translated: CASSLVAQGLFTGELFF.

This clonotype was seen a handful of times. The J gene is TRBJ2-1, the V gene TRBV5-6, with TRBD2 matching over 11 bases. Germline V gives CDR1 SGHDT, CDR2 YYEEEE. V lost 3 bases and J lost 2; bases outside the gene matches: 7. This CDR3 spans 17 amino acids. This chain's CDR3 is CASSSSLAGGTYNEQFF. For the CDR3, the DNA is TGTGCCAGCAGCTCTAGCCTAGCGGGAGGAACCTACAATGAGCAGTTCTTC.

The J gene is TRBJ2-3, the V gene TRBV7-2; 11 bases fit TRBD2. The CDR3 sequence is 16 residues long. Trimming at V came to 3 bases and at J to 5 bases, leaving 7 bases not matched to a gene. Per the germline V gene, CDR1 is SGHTA and CDR2 is FQGNSA. The CDR3 nucleotides are TGTGCCAGCAGCTTCCTAGCGGGGGGCGTTGTAGATACGCAGTATTTT. It yields the protein CASSFLAGGVVDTQYF.

The chain recombines TRBV19 with TRBJ1-5; possible D gene TRBD1, 6 bases. The CDR3 is made up of 16 amino acids. CDR1 and CDR2 (germline): LNHDA, SQIVND (reference sequence). Between the trimmed V and J ends, which lost 4 bases and 5 bases, there was a span of 18 bases. The CDR3 DNA reads as TGTGCCAGTAGTAAGGGGGTCAGGGACCTTTATCAGCCCCAGCATTTT. Protein product: CASSKGVRDLYQPQHF.

The table lists this clonotype with a few counts. The rearrangement links TRBV28 to TRBJ2-7, with D unresolved. This CDR3 comprises 15 residues. Germline V CDR1 and CDR2: MDHEN, SYDVKM. V was shortened by 3 bases and J by 2 bases, with 14 bases between the two germline ends. The CDR3 loop is CASSFESRPTYEQYV. The CDR3 DNA reads as TGTGCCAGCAGTTTTGAGTCCAGGCCGACCTACGAGCAGTACGTC.

This clonotype was picked up a small number of times. V usage is TRBV4-1 and J usage is TRBJ2-1; D ambiguous. CDR1 and CDR2 from the germline V gene are MGHRA and YSYEKL. The CDR3 totals 13 residues. V lost 0 bases to trimming and J lost 6 bases, with 6 bases between them. CDR3 in DNA: TGCGCCAGCAGCCAAGACTTGGGCAATGAGCAGTTCTTC. It yields the protein CASSQDLGNEQFF.

The chain uses TRBV12-3 or TRBV12-4 and TRBJ2-7; no firm D call. V lost 1 base, J lost 6 bases, and 10 bases lay in between. The CDR3 consists of 13 residues. CDR3 residues: CASSLVVQAEQYV. CDR3 bases: TGTGCCAGCAGTTTAGTGGTGCAGGCCGAGCAGTACGTC.

The CDR3, as DNA: TGTGCCAGCAGAGCCTTACAGGGGGCGAAAACGGGTGGCTACACCTTC. The encoded protein is CASRALQGAKTGGYTF. The gene calls are TRBV11-2 and TRBJ1-2; 9 nucleotides match TRBD1. Germline values: CDR1 SGHAT, CDR2 FQNNGV. The V segment lost 6 bases and the J segment 7 bases; nucleotides outside the gene matches: 15. The CDR3 is 16 amino acids.

The chain has TRBV10-3 and TRBJ2-7, with D perhaps matching TRBD1 or TRBD2 (6 bases each). Germline V gene data show CDR1 as ENHRY and CDR2 as SYGVKD. CDR3 length equals 13 residues. V shed 7 bases and J shed 3 bases, with 13 bases lying between them. CDR3 sequence: CAIKGGENYEQYF. The DNA of the CDR3 is TGTGCCATCAAGGGGGGCGAAAACTACGAGCAGTACTTC.

This clonotype has more than one count but fewer than ten. The chain has TRBV20-1 and TRBJ2-1; the match to TRBD1 covers 9 bases. Germline V gene data show CDR1 as DFQATT and CDR2 as SNEGSKA (reference sequence). There are 14 residues in the CDR3. V was pared by 3 bases and J by 10 bases, with 10 bases of the junction left unmatched. The CDR3 nucleotides are TGCAGTGCTAGGGTGGGGACAGGGAGCAAGGAGCAGTTCTTC. This translates into CSARVGTGSKEQFF.

In this sample, this clonotype turned up many times. This chain joins TRBV27 and TRBJ2-7, with D possibly being TRBD1 (6 bases). Germline lookup yields CDR1 MNHEY and CDR2 SMNVEV (reference sequence). The germline V and J ends were trimmed by 3 bases and 3 bases, with 12 bases remaining between them. There are 14 residues in the CDR3. In DNA, the CDR3 is TGTGCCAGCAGTTTCAACGGACAGAGCTACGAGCAGTACTTC. Translating it yields CASSFNGQSYEQYF.

This clonotype was detected only a few times. This chain links TRBV5-1 with TRBJ2-1, with D unresolved. V dropped 0 bases and J dropped 0 bases, with 10 bases sitting between them. Germline CDR1 is SGHRS and CDR2 is YFSETQ. The CDR3 length is 16 residues. For the CDR3, the DNA is TGCGCCAGCAGCTTGGGCGGAAAGAGCTCCTACAATGAGCAGTTCTTC. It is translated as CASSLGGKSSYNEQFF.

The V call is TRBV7-9, the J call TRBJ2-4; D is undetermined. The CDR3 has 16 amino acids. Germline V CDR1 and CDR2: SEHNR, FQNEAQ (reference sequence). The V end lost 1 base, the J end lost 0 bases, and 10 bases lay between the germline ends. CDR3 region: CASSLVRTVAKNIQYF. The CDR3 DNA is TGTGCCAGCAGCTTAGTAAGAACGGTAGCCAAAAACATTCAGTACTTC.

This chain joins TRBV9 and TRBJ1-1; tentatively, D is TRBD1 (6 bases). Trimming pared 4 bases from V and 6 bases from J, leaving 10 bases between. The germline CDR1 and CDR2 sequences are SGDLS and YYNGEE. The CDR3 length is 12 residues. CDR3 DNA sequence: TGTGCCAGCAGCACCGGGACACCTGAAGCTTTCTTT. This encodes CASSTGTPEAFF.